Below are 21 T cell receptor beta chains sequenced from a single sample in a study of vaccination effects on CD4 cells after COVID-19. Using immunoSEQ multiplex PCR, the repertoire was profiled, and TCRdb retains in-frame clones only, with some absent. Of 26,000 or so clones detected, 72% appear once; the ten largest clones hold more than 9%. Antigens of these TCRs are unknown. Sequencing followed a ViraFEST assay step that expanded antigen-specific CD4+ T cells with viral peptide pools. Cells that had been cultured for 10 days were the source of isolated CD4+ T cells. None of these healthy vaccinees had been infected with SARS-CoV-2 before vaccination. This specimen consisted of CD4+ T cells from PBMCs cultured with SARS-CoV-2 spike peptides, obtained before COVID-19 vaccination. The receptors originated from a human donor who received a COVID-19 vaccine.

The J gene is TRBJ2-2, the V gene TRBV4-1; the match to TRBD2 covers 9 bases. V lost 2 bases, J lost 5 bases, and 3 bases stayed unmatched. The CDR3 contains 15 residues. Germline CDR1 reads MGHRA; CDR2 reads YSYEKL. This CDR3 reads CASSQPTSGTGELFF. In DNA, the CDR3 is TGCGCCAGCAGCCAACCAACTAGCGGGACCGGGGAGCTGTTTTTT.

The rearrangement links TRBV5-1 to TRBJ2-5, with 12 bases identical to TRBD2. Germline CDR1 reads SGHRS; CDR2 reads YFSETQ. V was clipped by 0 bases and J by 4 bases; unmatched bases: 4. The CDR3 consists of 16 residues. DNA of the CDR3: TGCGCCAGCAGCTTGGTGACTAGCGGGAGTGCAGAGACCCAGTACTTC. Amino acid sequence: CASSLVTSGSAETQYF.

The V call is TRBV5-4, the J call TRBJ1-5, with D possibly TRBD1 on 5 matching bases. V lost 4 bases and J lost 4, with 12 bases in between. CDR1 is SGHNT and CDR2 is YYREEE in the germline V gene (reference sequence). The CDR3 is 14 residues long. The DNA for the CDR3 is TGTGCCAGCAGCCTGGACATGGGGAATCAGCCCCAGCATTTT. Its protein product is CASSLDMGNQPQHF.

CDR3 amino acids: CASSYRTGGSTGEQFF. The CDR3, as DNA: TGTGCCAGCAGTTACCGGACAGGGGGATCTACCGGTGAGCAGTTCTTC. The chain links TRBV6-5 to TRBJ2-1, with 10 bases that match TRBD1. CDR1 and CDR2 from the germline V gene are MNHEY and SVGAGI. With 2 bases clipped from V and 9 bases from J, the junction kept 10 bases outside the gene matches. The CDR3 covers 16 residues.

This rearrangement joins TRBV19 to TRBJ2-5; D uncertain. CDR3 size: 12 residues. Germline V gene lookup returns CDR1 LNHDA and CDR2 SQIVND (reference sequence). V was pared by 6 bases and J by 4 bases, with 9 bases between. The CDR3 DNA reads TGTGCCAGTAGCGAATCCTCAGAGACCCAGTACTTC. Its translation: CASSESSETQYF.

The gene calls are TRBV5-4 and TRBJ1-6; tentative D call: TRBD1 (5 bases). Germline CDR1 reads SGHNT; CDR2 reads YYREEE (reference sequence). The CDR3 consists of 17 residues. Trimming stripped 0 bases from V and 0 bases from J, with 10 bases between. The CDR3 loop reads CASSLAGDFSYNSPLHF. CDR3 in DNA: TGTGCCAGCAGCTTGGCTGGGGACTTCTCCTATAATTCACCCCTCCACTTT. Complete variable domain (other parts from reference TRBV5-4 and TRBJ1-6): ETGVTQSPTHLIKTRGQQVTLRCSSQSGHNTVSWYQQALGQGPQFIFQYYREEENGRGNFPPRFSGLQFPNYSSELNVNALELDDSALYLCASSLAGDFSYNSPLHFGNGTRLTVT.

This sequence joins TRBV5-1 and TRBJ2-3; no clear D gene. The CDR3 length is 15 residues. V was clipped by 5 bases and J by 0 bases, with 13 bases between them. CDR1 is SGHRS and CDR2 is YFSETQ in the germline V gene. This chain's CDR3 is CASSLDGYSTDTQYF. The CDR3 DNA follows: TGCGCCAGCAGTTTAGACGGCTATAGCACAGATACGCAGTATTTT.

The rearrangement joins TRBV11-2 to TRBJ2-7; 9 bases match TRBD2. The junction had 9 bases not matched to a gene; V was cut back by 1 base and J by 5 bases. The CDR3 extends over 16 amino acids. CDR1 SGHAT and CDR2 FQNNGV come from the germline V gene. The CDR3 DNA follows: TGTGCCAGCAGCTTAGGGAATAGCGGGAGCTACGACGAGCAGTACTTC. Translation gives CASSLGNSGSYDEQYF.

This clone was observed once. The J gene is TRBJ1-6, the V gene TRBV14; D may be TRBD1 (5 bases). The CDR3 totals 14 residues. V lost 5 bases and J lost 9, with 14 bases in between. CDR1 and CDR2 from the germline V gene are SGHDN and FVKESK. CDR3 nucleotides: TGTGCCAGCAGCATTTTCCCAGGGAGTTCACCCCTCCACTTT. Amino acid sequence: CASSIFPGSSPLHF.

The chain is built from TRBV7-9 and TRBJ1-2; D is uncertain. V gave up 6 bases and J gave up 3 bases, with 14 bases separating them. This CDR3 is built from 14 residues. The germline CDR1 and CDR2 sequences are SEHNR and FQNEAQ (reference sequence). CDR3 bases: TGTGCCAGCAGAGCCGGGGAGGGCGACTATGGCTACACCTTC. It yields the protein CASRAGEGDYGYTF.

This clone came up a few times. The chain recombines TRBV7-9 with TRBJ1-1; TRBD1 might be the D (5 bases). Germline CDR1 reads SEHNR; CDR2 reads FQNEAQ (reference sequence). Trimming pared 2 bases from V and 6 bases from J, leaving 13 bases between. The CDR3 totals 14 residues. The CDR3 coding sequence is TGTGCCAGCAGCTTAACCCGGGACGGCGCTGAAGCTTTCTTT. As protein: CASSLTRDGAEAFF.

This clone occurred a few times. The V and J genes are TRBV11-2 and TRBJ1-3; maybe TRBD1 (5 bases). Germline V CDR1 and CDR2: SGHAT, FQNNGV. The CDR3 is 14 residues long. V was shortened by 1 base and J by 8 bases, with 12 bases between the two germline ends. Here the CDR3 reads CASSLAPTGDTIYF. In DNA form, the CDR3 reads TGTGCCAGCAGCTTAGCCCCTACAGGCGACACCATATATTTT.

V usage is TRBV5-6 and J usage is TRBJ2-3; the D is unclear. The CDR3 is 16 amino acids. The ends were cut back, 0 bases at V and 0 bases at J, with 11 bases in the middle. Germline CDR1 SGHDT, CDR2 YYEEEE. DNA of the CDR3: TGTGCCAGCAGCTTGGCAAGTTGGGATAGCACAGATACGCAGTATTTT. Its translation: CASSLASWDSTDTQYF.

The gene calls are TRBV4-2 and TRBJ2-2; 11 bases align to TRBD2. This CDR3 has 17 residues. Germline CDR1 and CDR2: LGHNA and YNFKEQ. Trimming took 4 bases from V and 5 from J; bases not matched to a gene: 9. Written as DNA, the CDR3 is TGTGCCAGCAGCCGAGCCGAACTAGCGGGAGATACCGGGGAGCTGTTTTTT. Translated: CASSRAELAGDTGELFF.

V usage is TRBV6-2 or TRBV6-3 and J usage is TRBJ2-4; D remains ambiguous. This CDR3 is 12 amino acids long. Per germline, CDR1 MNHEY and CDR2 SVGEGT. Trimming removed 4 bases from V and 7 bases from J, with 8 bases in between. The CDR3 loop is CASSSPMNIQYF. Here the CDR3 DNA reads TGTGCCAGCAGTTCCCCGATGAACATTCAGTACTTC.

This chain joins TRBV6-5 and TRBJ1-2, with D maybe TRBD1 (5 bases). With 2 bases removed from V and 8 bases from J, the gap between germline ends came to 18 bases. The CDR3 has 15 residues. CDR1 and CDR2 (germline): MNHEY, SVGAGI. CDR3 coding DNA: TGTGCCAGCAGTTACGGGGGGTCGGCCCCTTGGGGCTACACCTTC. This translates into CASSYGGSAPWGYTF.

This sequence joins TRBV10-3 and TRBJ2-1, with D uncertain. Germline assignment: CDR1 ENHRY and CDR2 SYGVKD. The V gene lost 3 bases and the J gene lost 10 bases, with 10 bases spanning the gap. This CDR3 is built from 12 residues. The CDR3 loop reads CAISDNNKEQFF. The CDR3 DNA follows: TGTGCCATCAGTGACAATAATAAGGAGCAGTTCTTC.

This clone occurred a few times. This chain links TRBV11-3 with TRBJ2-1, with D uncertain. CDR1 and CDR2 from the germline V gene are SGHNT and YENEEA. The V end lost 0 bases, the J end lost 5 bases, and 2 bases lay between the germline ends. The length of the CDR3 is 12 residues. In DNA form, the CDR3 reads TGTGCCAGCAGCTTAGAAGACAATGAGCAGTTCTTC. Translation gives CASSLEDNEQFF. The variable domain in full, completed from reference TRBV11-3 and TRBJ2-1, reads EAGVVQSPRYKIIEKKQPVAFWCNPISGHNTLYWYLQNLGQGPELLIRYENEEAVDDSQLPKDRFSAERLKGVDSTLKIQPAELGDSAVYLCASSLEDNEQFFGPGTRLTVL.

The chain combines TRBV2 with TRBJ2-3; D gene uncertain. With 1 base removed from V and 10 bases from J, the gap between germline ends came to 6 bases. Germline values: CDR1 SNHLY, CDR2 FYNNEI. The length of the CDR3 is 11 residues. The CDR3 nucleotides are TGTGCCAGCAGTGAAGAGGGTCCGCAGTATTTT. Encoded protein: CASSEEGPQYF. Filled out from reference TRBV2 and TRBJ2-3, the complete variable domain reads EPEVTQTPSHQVTQMGQEVILRCVPISNHLYFYWYRQILGQKVEFLVSFYNNEISEKSEIFDDQFSVERPDGSNFTLKIRSTKLEDSAMYFCASSEEGPQYFGPGTRLTVL.

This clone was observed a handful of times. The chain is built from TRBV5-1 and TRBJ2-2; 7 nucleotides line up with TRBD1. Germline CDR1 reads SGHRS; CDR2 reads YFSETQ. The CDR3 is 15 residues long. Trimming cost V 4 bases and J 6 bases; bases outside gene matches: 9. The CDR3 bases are TGCGCCAGCAGCACCGGACAGGTTCGGGCCGGGGAGCTGTTTTTT. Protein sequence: CASSTGQVRAGELFF.

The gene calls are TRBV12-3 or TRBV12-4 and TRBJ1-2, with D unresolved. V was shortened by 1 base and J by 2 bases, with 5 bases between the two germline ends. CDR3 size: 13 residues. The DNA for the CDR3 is TGTGCCAGCAGTTTAGACAGCAACTATGGCTACACCTTC. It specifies CASSLDSNYGYTF.